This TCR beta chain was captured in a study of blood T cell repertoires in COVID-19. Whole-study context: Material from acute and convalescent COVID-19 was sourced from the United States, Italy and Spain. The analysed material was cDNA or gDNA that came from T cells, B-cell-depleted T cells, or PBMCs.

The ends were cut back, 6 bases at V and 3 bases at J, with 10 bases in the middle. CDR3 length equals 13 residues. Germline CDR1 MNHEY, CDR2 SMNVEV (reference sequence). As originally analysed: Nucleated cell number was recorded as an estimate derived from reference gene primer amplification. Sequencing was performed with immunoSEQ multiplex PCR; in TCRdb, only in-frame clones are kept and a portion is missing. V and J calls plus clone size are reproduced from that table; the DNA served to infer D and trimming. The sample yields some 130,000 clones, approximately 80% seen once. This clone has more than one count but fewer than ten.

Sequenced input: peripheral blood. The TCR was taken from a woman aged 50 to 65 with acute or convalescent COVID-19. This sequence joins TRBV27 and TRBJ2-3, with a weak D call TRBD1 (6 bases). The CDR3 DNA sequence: TGTGCCAGCAGGACAGGTAGTACAGATACGCAGTATTTT. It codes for CASRTGSTDTQYF.